The entry below describes one T cell receptor beta chain. The sample comes from a study of technical replicates of blood from several donors. Germline CDR1 reads MNHEY; CDR2 reads SVGAGI. The CDR3 covers 14 residues. V shed 8 bases and J shed 7 bases, with 17 bases lying between them. This table comes from immunoSEQ multiplex PCR, and its TCRdb copy is limited to in-frame clones, with some not included. The sample lists tens of thousands of clones, about 90% occurring once. This receptor was identified in a human donor in good health. The rearrangement links TRBV6-5 to TRBJ2-2; tentatively, D is TRBD2 (5 bases). The material sequenced was T cells isolated from PBMCs. CDR3 sequence: CASSREGPGGELFF. Here the CDR3 DNA reads TGTGCCAGCTCCCGGGAAGGGCCCGGCGGGGAGCTGTTTTTT.